Shown below are 14 T cell receptor beta chains from a single sample sequenced in a study of T-cell reconstitution after alpha-beta-depleted transplantation in children. TCRbeta library construction was performed incorporating unique molecular identifiers. TCRdb analysed the PCR reads with MiXCR anew, one entry per CDR3 protein. The profile shows fewer than 700,000 distinct CDR3 sequences, 20% to 25% of them singletons. The sample consisted of PBMCs, mostly from graft donor cells, taken 360 days after TCRalphabeta/CD19-depleted stem cell transplant. These receptors came from a boy in the first two years of life who had a stem cell transplant for acute myeloid leukemia, so the T cells may come from the graft donor.

This clonotype was recorded at least ten times. This chain joins TRBV11-2 and TRBJ2-1; D is possibly TRBD2 (5 bases). The V gene lost 5 bases and the J gene lost 4 bases, with 9 bases spanning the gap. From germline, CDR1 is SGHAT and CDR2 FQNNGV. The CDR3 loop spans 13 amino acids. DNA for the CDR3: TGTGCCAGCAGCCCCCGGAGGTACAATGAGCAGTTCTTC. Translating gives CASSPRRYNEQFF. Together with reference TRBV11-2 and TRBJ2-1, the CDR3 gives the full variable domain: EAGVAQSPRYKIIEKRQSVAFWCNPISGHATLYWYQQILGQGPKLLIQFQNNGVVDDSQLPKDRFSAERLKGVDSTLKIQPAKLEDSAVYLCASSPRRYNEQFFGPGTRLTVL.

This clonotype was observed a handful of times. The rearrangement uses TRBV4-3 and TRBJ1-5, with D perhaps TRBD1 (6 bases). This CDR3 spans 15 amino acids. CDR1 and CDR2 from the germline V gene are LGHNA and YSLEER. V gave up 0 bases and J gave up 7 bases, with 13 bases separating them. The CDR3 DNA reads as TGCGCCAGCAGCCAAGATGCAGGGGTAGGGCAGCCCCAGCATTTT. Its protein product is CASSQDAGVGQPQHF.

This sequence joins TRBV28 and TRBJ2-1, with D unclear. Germline V lookup: CDR1 MDHEN, CDR2 SYDVKM. Trimming left V 6 bases short and J 3 bases short, with 12 bases between. CDR3 length equals 14 residues. DNA of the CDR3: TGTGCCAGCAGAATGATACCTGGCTACAATGAGCAGTTCTTC. Residues: CASRMIPGYNEQFF.

This clonotype has more than one count but fewer than ten. V and J are TRBV10-3 and TRBJ2-5; D is ambiguous. Germline-derived CDR1 and CDR2 are ENHRY and SYGVKD. The CDR3 runs 12 residues. V dropped 6 bases and J dropped 4 bases, with 9 bases sitting between them. CDR3 loop: CAIRGRGETQYF. The CDR3 bases are TGTGCCATCAGGGGAAGAGGAGAGACCCAGTACTTC.

This clonotype was counted a few times. The chain joins TRBV5-5 to TRBJ2-1, with TRBD1 matching 9 bases. Germline V CDR1 and CDR2: SGHKS, YYEKEE (reference sequence). This CDR3 spans 14 amino acids. Trimming removed 10 bases from V and 7 bases from J; junction bases left unmatched: 12. This CDR3 is CASCGQGSPNEQFF. The CDR3 nucleotides are TGTGCCTCCTGTGGACAGGGGAGTCCGAATGAGCAGTTCTTC.

The CDR3 here is CASSNLRDTDTQYF. CDR3 nucleotide sequence: TGTGCCAGCAGTAACCTGCGGGACACAGATACGCAGTATTTT. The rearrangement links TRBV6-2 or TRBV6-3 to TRBJ2-3; perhaps TRBD2 as D (6 bases). Germline loops: CDR1 MNHEY, CDR2 SVGEGT. This CDR3 comprises 14 residues. Trimming removed 5 bases at V and 2 bases at J, with 11 bases between.

This clonotype occurred many times. V and J are TRBV12-3 or TRBV12-4 and TRBJ2-5; 8 nucleotides agree with TRBD2. The length of the CDR3 is 14 residues. The ends lost 0 bases at V and 3 bases at J; junction bases unmatched: 0. The CDR3 bases are TGTGCCAGCAGTTTAGCTAGCGGGGAAGAGACCCAGTACTTC. Translated, it gives CASSLASGEETQYF.

This chain links TRBV15 with TRBJ2-7, with D perhaps matching TRBD1 (6 bases). CDR1 and CDR2 (germline): LNHNV, YYDKDF (reference sequence). V was shortened by 1 base and J by 2 bases, with 15 bases between the two germline ends. The CDR3 runs 16 residues. This CDR3 is CATSRAMGAPPYEQYF. The CDR3 nucleotides read TGTGCCACCAGCAGAGCTATGGGGGCTCCCCCCTACGAGCAGTACTTC.

The chain has TRBV3-1 and TRBJ2-3; D not certain. Germline V gives CDR1 LGHDT, CDR2 YNNKEL (reference sequence). The CDR3 extends over 16 amino acids. V was pared by 1 base and J by 4 bases, with 15 bases between. The CDR3 sequence is CASSQGPVPGADTQYF. CDR3 sequence (DNA): TGTGCCAGCAGCCAAGGACCCGTACCCGGCGCAGATACGCAGTATTTT.

This clonotype has at least ten counts. The germline gene is not matched at one end of the junction; a read error may be the cause. The genes are TRBV6-5 and TRBJ1-1; D is ambiguous. Germline lookup yields CDR1 MNHEY and CDR2 SVGAGI. The CDR3 extends over 14 amino acids. In DNA, the CDR3 is TGTGCCAGCAGTTACGAGGCTATGAACCCTGAAGCTTTCTTT. Translated: CASSYEAMNPEAFF.

Many counts were recorded for this clonotype. The chain has TRBV7-2 and TRBJ2-3; TRBD1 aligns across 8 bases. This CDR3 has 15 amino acids. The V and J ends lost 5 bases and 0 bases, in that order; junction bases with no gene match: 4. The germline CDR1 and CDR2 sequences are SGHTA and FQGNSA. In nucleotides, the CDR3 is TGTGCCAGCAGCAGCCGACAGGGGAGCACAGATACGCAGTATTTT. Translation gives CASSSRQGSTDTQYF. Drawing the rest from reference TRBV7-2 and TRBJ2-3, the complete variable domain is GAGVSQSPSNKVTEKGKDVELRCDPISGHTALYWYRQSLGQGLEFLIYFQGNSAPDKSGLPSDRFSAERTGGSVSTLTIQRTQQEDSAVYLCASSSRQGSTDTQYFGPGTRLTVL.

This chain links TRBV4-1 with TRBJ2-2; either TRBD1 or TRBD2 may supply D (5 bases each). V was trimmed by 4 bases and J by 7 bases, leaving 19 bases between them. In germline, CDR1 is MGHRA, CDR2 YSYEKL. The CDR3 extends over 16 amino acids. The CDR3 coding sequence is TGCGCCAGCAGCCCCAAGAGGGCAGGGTGGAACGGGGAGCTGTTTTTT. Translated, it gives CASSPKRAGWNGELFF.

This clonotype showed up just a few times. V gene TRBV20-1 combines with J gene TRBJ2-5, with TRBD2 identical over 7 bases. Per the germline V gene, CDR1 is DFQATT and CDR2 is SNEGSKA (reference sequence). The CDR3 runs 15 residues. Germline trimming cut 3 bases from V and 5 bases from J; bases unmatched to any gene: 12. The CDR3 is CSASPSGLDRETQYF. The CDR3 DNA reads as TGCAGTGCTAGCCCGTCCGGACTAGATAGGGAGACCCAGTACTTC.

This clonotype was detected ten times or more. This sequence joins TRBV20-1 and TRBJ2-1; no clear D. The germline V and J ends were trimmed by 0 bases and 4 bases, with 10 bases remaining between them. This CDR3 spans 14 amino acids. Germline CDR1 is DFQATT and CDR2 is SNEGSKA (reference sequence). CDR3 sequence (DNA): TGCAGTGCTAGAGATCTTGACGATTACAATGAGCAGTTCTTC. Encoded protein: CSARDLDDYNEQFF.